One and the same sample provided the 18 T cell receptor beta chains below, sequenced in a study of blood T cell repertoires in COVID-19. Using immunoSEQ multiplex PCR, the repertoire was profiled, and TCRdb retains in-frame clones only, with some absent. The sample carries around 130,000 clones, 87% recorded once. Sample: peripheral blood. All receptors derive from a woman aged 50 to 60 with acute or convalescent COVID-19.

The rearrangement joins TRBV19 to TRBJ1-5, with TRBD1 matching 8 bases. This CDR3 contains 18 residues. In germline, CDR1 is LNHDA, CDR2 SQIVND (reference sequence). With 3 bases clipped from V and 3 bases from J, the junction kept 13 bases outside the gene matches. Written as DNA, the CDR3 is TGTGCCAGTAGTATGAGTGGTTGGCTGACAGGGGACAATCAGCCCCAGCATTTT. Protein product: CASSMSGWLTGDNQPQHF.

V gene TRBV6-5 combines with J gene TRBJ1-4; possible D gene TRBD1, 5 bases. Germline CDR1 reads MNHEY; CDR2 reads SVGAGI. V was pared by 8 bases and J by 2 bases, with 15 bases between. The CDR3 extends over 15 amino acids. The CDR3 nucleotides are TGTGCCAGCCGCGTCCGGGGGGTCACTAATGAAAAACTGTTTTTT. It specifies CASRVRGVTNEKLFF.

V gene TRBV24-1 combines with J gene TRBJ2-1; 7 bases fit TRBD2. The CDR3 spans 18 residues. With 4 bases clipped from V and 3 bases from J, the junction kept 14 bases outside the gene matches. Germline V lookup: CDR1 KGHDR, CDR2 SFDVKD. CDR3 sequence (DNA): TGTGCCACCAGTGACCCTTCTTCCCGGGGAGGGGTCTACAATGAGCAGTTCTTC. Protein sequence: CATSDPSSRGGVYNEQFF.

The genes are TRBV6-5 and TRBJ2-7; D perhaps matches TRBD1 (5 bases). Germline V gene data show CDR1 as MNHEY and CDR2 as SVGAGI. This CDR3 has 15 residues. The V end lost 2 bases, the J end lost 4 bases, and 15 bases lay between the germline ends. CDR3 nucleotides: TGTGCCAGCAGTTACCGAGACAGCGCATGGTACGAGCAGTACTTC. It is translated as CASSYRDSAWYEQYF.

The chain uses TRBV29-1 and TRBJ1-1, with TRBD1 identical over 10 bases. Per germline, CDR1 SQVTM and CDR2 ANQGSEA. The ends lost 5 bases at V and 0 bases at J; junction bases unmatched: 3. The CDR3 totals 14 residues. The CDR3 is CSVLGQGMNTEAFF. For the CDR3, the DNA is TGCAGCGTTCTGGGACAGGGGATGAACACTGAAGCTTTCTTT.

The chain recombines TRBV11-3 with TRBJ2-3, with 10 bases that match TRBD2. Looked up from germline, CDR1 is SGHNT and CDR2 is YENEEA. CDR3 length equals 17 residues. V was clipped by 0 bases and J by 1 base; unmatched bases: 4. This CDR3 is CASSLESTSGGTDTQYF. For the CDR3, the DNA is TGTGCCAGCAGCTTAGAATCAACTAGCGGGGGCACAGATACGCAGTATTTT.

This clone was counted between two and nine times. V is TRBV5-4 and J is TRBJ2-1, with 9 bases lining up with TRBD2. Germline loops: CDR1 SGHNT, CDR2 YYREEE (reference sequence). Trimming took 1 base from V and 4 from J; bases not matched to a gene: 9. The CDR3 is 17 amino acids. The DNA for the CDR3 is TGTGCCAGCAGCTTGTACGGCGGGGGGGCCTTATACAATGAGCAGTTCTTC. Amino acids: CASSLYGGGALYNEQFF.

V and J are TRBV19 and TRBJ1-2; 7 nucleotides agree with TRBD1. The germline V gene has CDR1 LNHDA and CDR2 SQIVND (reference sequence). V trimming: 10 bases; J trimming: 4 bases; junction bases outside the gene matches: 6. The CDR3 length is 12 residues. CDR3 nucleotides: TGTGCCACCGCTCGGGACAGCTATGGCTACACCTTC. Its protein product is CATARDSYGYTF. Full variable domain (remainder filled in from reference TRBV19 and TRBJ1-2): DGGITQSPKYLFRKEGQNVTLSCEQNLNHDAMYWYRQDPGQGLRLIYYSQIVNDFQKGDIAEGYSVSREKKESFPLTVTSAQKNPTAFYLCATARDSYGYTFGSGTRLTVV.

J is TRBJ2-2 and V is TRBV10-3; 7 nucleotides match TRBD1. CDR1 and CDR2 (germline): ENHRY, SYGVKD. Trimming cost V 6 bases and J 7 bases; bases outside gene matches: 8. This CDR3 comprises 14 residues. The chain's CDR3 is CAIRPDRVVGELFF. In DNA form, the CDR3 reads TGTGCCATCAGGCCAGACAGGGTGGTCGGGGAGCTGTTTTTT.

This chain connects TRBV11-2 to TRBJ2-1, with 16 bases fitting TRBD2. CDR3 length: 17 residues. CDR1 SGHAT and CDR2 FQNNGV come from the germline V gene. V gave up 5 bases and J gave up 9 bases; unmatched junction bases: 10. Here the CDR3 reads CASSRGLAGGPSGEQFF. The CDR3, as DNA: TGTGCCAGCAGCAGGGGACTAGCGGGAGGGCCTTCGGGTGAGCAGTTCTTC.

This clone occurred once. This chain links TRBV4-3 with TRBJ2-1; TRBD1 agrees at 7 bases. The CDR3 is made up of 13 amino acids. Losses at the gene ends were 3 bases for V and 4 bases for J; bases not matched to a gene: 0. Germline V lookup: CDR1 LGHNA, CDR2 YSLEER. The CDR3 reads CASSQGQYNEQFF. The CDR3, as DNA: TGCGCCAGCAGCCAGGGACAGTACAATGAGCAGTTCTTC.

This chain joins TRBV5-1 and TRBJ2-5; 7 nucleotides line up with TRBD2. With V trimmed by 2 bases and J by 2 bases, 9 bases remained unmatched. The CDR3 has 16 residues. Germline V CDR1 and CDR2: SGHRS, YFSETQ. The chain's CDR3 is CASSFPGGGVQETQYF. In nucleotides, the CDR3 is TGCGCCAGCAGCTTCCCGGGGGGAGGCGTTCAAGAGACCCAGTACTTC. Full variable domain (missing parts from reference TRBV5-1 and TRBJ2-5): KAGVTQTPRYLIKTRGQQVTLSCSPISGHRSVSWYQQTPGQGLQFLFEYFSETQRNKGNFPGRFSGRQFSNSRSEMNVSTLELGDSALYLCASSFPGGGVQETQYFGPGTRLLVL.

This chain joins TRBV6-5 and TRBJ1-2; D not resolved. Trimming stripped 6 bases from V and 5 bases from J, with 13 bases between. Germline V gene data show CDR1 as MNHEY and CDR2 as SVGAGI. This CDR3 has 13 residues. The CDR3 DNA follows: TGTGCCAGCAGGCAGGATACTTTATATGGCTACACCTTC. Protein: CASRQDTLYGYTF.

J is TRBJ1-1 and V is TRBV18, with a possible D match to TRBD1 (5 bases). With 0 bases removed from V and 5 bases from J, the gap between germline ends came to 13 bases. This CDR3 has 15 amino acids. Germline V gives CDR1 KGHSH, CDR2 LQKENI. The CDR3 region is CASSPPYGGWTEAFF. The CDR3 DNA reads as TGTGCCAGCTCACCACCATACGGGGGGTGGACTGAAGCTTTCTTT.

V is TRBV9 and J is TRBJ1-6; weak D call: TRBD1 (6 bases). CDR3 size: 14 residues. Trimming shortened V by 0 bases and J by 6 bases, and 7 bases separated the two germline ends. CDR1 is SGDLS, CDR2 YYNGEE, per germline. The CDR3 sequence: CASSVEGVNSPLHF. The CDR3 bases are TGTGCCAGCAGCGTAGAGGGGGTTAATTCACCCCTCCACTTT.

The chain couples TRBV7-9 to TRBJ1-1; 8 bases are a match to TRBD1. CDR1 and CDR2 (germline): SEHNR, FQNEAQ (reference sequence). CDR3 length: 15 amino acids. The V and J ends lost 5 bases and 1 base, in that order; junction bases with no gene match: 6. Here the CDR3 DNA reads TGTGCCAGCAGCAGAAGACAGGGGACGAACACTGAAGCTTTCTTT. Translated, it gives CASSRRQGTNTEAFF. The whole variable domain, filled in from reference TRBV7-9 and TRBJ1-1, reads DTGVSQNPRHKITKRGQNVTFRCDPISEHNRLYWYRQTLGQGPEFLTYFQNEAQLEKSRLLSDRFSAERPKGSFSTLEIQRTEQGDSAMYLCASSRRQGTNTEAFFGQGTRLTVV.

This sequence joins TRBV12-3 or TRBV12-4 and TRBJ2-3; 7 bases align to TRBD2. The CDR3 loop spans 13 amino acids. The V and J ends lost 5 bases and 9 bases, in that order; junction bases with no gene match: 8. This CDR3 reads CASSPDWRGTQYF. CDR3 DNA: TGTGCCAGCAGTCCGGACTGGCGGGGGACGCAGTATTTT.

The chain uses TRBV12-5 and TRBJ2-2; the D gene is possibly TRBD1 (6 bases). From germline, CDR1 is LGHNT and CDR2 FRNRAP. CDR3 length: 15 amino acids. The ends were cut back, 6 bases at V and 0 bases at J, with 11 bases in the middle. The DNA of the CDR3 is TGTGCTAGTGGCCTCGGGACATCGAACACCGGGGAGCTGTTTTTT. This encodes CASGLGTSNTGELFF.